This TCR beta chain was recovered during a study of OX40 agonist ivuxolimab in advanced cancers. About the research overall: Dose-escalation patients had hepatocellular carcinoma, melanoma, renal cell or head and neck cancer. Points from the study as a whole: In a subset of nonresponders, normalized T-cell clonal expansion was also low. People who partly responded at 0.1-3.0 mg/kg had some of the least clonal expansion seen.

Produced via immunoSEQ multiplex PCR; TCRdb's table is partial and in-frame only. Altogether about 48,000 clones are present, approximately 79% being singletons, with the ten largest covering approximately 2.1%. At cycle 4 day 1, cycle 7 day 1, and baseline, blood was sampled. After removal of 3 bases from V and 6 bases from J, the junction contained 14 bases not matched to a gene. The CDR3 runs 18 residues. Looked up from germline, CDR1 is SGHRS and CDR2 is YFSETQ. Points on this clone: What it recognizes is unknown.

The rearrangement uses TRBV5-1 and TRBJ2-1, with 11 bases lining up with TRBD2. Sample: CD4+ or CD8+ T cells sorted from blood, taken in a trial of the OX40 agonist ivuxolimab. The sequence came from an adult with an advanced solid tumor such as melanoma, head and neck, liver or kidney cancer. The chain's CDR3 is CASSSAPTSGRRFNEQFF. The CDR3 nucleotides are TGCGCCAGCAGCTCAGCTCCCACTAGCGGGAGAAGGTTCAATGAGCAGTTCTTC.